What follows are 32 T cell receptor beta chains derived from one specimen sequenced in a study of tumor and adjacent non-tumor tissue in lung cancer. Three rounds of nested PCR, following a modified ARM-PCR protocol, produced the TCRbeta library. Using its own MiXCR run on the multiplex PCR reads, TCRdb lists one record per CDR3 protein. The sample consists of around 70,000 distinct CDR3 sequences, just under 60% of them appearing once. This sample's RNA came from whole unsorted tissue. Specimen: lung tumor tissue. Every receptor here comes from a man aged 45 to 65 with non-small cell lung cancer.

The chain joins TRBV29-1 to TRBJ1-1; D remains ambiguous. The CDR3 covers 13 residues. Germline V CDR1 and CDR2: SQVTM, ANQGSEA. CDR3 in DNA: TGCAACGCTGATGTTCGGGGTCGGACTGAAGCTTTCTTT. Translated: CNADVRGRTEAFF. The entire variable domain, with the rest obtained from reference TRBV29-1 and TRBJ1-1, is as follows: SAVISQKPSRDICQRGTSLTIQCQVDSQVTMMFWYRQQPGQSLTLIATANQGSEATYESGFVIDKFPISRPNLTFSTLTVSNMSPEDSSIYLCNADVRGRTEAFFGQGTRLTVV.

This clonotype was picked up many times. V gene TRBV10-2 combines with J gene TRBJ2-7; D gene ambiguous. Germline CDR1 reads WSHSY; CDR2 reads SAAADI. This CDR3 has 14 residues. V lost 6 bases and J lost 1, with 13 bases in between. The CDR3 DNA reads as TGCGCCAGCAGGTTGAGCAGCGCGTCCTACGAGCAGTACTTC. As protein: CASRLSSASYEQYF.

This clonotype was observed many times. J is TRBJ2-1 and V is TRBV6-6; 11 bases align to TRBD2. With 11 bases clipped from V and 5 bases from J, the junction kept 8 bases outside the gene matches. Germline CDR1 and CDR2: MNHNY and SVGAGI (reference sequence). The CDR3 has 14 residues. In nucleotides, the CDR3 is TGTGCCGGAAGAGATAGCGGGGGGGACAATGAGCAGTTCTTC. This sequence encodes CAGRDSGGDNEQFF.

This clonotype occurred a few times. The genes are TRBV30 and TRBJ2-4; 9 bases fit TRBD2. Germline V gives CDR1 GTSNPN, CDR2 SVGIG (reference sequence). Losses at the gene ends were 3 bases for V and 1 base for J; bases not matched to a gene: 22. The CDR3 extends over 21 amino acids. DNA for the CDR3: TGTGCCTGGAGCTTATCCCCCTCTAGCGGGAATTACCTAGGTGCCAAAAACATTCAGTACTTC. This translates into CAWSLSPSSGNYLGAKNIQYF.

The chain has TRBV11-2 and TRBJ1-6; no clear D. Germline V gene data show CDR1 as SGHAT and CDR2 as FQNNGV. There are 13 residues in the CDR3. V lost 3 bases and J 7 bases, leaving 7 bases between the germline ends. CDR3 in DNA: TGTGCCAGCAGCTTGACCAGGAATTCACCCCTCCACTTT. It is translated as CASSLTRNSPLHF.

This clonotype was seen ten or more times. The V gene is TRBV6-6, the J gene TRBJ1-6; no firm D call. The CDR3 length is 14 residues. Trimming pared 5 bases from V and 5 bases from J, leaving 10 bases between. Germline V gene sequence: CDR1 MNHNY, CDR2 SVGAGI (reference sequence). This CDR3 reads CASSKRVDNSPLHF. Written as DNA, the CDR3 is TGTGCCAGCAGTAAACGGGTCGATAATTCACCCCTCCACTTT.

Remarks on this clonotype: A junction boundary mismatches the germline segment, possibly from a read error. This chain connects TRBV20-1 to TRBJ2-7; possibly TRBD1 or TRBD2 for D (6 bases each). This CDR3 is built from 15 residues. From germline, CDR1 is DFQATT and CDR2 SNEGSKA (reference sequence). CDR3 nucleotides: TGCAGTGCCGAAGCAGGGACATGGGAGGCCTACGAGAAGTACTTC. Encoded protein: CSAEAGTWEAYEKYF.

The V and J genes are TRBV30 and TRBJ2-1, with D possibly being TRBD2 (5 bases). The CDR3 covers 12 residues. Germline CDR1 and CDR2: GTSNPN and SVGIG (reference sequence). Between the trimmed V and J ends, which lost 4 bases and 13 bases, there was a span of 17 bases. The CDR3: CAWILTGVTQFF. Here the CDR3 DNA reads TGTGCCTGGATCTTAACCGGGGTTACTCAGTTCTTC.

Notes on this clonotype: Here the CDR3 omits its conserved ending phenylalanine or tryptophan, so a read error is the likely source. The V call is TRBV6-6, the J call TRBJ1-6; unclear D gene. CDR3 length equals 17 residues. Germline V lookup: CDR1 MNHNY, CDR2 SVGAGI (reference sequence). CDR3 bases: TGTGCCTGCAGTTACGATGAGACGAGCTCCTATAATTCACACCTCCACTAT. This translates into CACSYDETSSYNSHLHY.

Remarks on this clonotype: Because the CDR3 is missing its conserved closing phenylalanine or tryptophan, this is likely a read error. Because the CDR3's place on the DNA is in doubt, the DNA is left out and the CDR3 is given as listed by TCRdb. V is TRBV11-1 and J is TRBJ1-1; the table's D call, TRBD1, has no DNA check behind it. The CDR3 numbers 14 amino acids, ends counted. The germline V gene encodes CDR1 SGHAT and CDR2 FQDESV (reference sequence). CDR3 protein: CASSLQGARTEAFI.

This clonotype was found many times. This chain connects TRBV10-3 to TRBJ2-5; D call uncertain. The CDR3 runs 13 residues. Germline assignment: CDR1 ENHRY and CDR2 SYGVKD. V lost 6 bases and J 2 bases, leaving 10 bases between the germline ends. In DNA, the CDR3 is TGTGCCATCAGCCTAGGATCACAAGAGACCCAGTACTTC. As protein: CAISLGSQETQYF.

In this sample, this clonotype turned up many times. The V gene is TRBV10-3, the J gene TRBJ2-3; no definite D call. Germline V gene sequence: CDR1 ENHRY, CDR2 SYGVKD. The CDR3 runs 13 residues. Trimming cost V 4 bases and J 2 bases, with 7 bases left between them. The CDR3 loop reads CAISVADTDTQYF. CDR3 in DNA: TGTGCCATCAGTGTGGCAGACACAGATACGCAGTATTTT.

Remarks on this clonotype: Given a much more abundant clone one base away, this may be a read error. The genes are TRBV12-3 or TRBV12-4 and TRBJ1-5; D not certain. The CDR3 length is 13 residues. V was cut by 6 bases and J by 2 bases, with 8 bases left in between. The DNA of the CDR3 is TGTGCCAGCAGCTTCAACCGCAATCAGCCCCAGCATTTT. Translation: CASSFNRNQPQHF.

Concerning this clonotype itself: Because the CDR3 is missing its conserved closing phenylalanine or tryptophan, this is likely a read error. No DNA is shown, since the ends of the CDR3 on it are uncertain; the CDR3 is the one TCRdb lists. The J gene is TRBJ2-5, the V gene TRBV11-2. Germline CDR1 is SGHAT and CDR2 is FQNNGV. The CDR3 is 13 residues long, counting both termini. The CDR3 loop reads CTSSKGRQETHYS.

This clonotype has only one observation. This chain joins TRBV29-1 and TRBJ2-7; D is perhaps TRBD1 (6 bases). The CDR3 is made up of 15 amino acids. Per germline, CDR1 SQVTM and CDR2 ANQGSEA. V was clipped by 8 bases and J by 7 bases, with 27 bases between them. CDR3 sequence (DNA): TGCAGCACTGGAAGTGGGCGGCTAGGGGGATATGAGCAGTACTTC. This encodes CSTGSGRLGGYEQYF.

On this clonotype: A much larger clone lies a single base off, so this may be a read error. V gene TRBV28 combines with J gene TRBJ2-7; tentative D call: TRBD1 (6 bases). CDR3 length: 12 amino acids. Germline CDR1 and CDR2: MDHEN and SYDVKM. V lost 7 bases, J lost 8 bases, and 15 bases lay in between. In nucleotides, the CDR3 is TGTGCCAGCACGAGGGGGAATTACAAGCAGTACTTC. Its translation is CASTRGNYKQYF.

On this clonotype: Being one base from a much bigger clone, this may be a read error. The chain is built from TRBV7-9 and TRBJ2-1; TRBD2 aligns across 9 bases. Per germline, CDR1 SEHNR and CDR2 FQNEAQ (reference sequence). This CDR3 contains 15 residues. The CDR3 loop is CDSSVPGLAYNEQFF. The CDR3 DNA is TGTGACAGCAGCGTTCCGGGACTAGCTTACAATGAGCAGTTCTTC.

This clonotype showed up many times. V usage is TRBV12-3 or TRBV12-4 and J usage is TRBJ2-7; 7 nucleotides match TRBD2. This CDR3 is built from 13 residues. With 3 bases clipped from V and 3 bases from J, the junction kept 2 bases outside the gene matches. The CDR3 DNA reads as TGTGCCAGCAGTTTGGGGGGGGTCTACGAGCAGTACTTC. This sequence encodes CASSLGGVYEQYF.

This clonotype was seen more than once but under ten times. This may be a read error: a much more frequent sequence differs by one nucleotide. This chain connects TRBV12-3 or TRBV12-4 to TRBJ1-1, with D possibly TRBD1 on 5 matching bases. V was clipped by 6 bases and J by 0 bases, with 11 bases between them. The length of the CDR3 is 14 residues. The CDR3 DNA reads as TGTGCCAGCAGATCGACAGTGATGAACACTGAAGCTTTCTTT. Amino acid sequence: CASRSTVMNTEAFF.

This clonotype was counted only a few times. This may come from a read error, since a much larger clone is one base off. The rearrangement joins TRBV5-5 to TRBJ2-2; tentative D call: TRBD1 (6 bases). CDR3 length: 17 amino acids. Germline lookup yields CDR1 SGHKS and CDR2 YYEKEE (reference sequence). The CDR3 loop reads CASSLIPGHSNTGELLF. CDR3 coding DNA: TGTGCCAGCAGCTTGATCCCGGGACATTCTAACACCGGGGAGCTGCTTTTT.

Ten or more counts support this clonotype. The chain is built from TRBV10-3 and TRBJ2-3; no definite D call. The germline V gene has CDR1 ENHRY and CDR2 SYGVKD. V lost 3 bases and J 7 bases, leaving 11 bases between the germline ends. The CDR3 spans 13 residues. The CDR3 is CAISDPAVNTQYF. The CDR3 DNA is TGTGCCATCAGTGACCCAGCTGTCAATACGCAGTATTTT.

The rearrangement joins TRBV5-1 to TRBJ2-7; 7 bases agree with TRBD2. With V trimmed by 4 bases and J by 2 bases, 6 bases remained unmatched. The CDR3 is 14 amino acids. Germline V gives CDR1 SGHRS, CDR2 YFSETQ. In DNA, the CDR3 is TGCGCCAGCAGCCTACTCAGCGGGACCTACGAGCAGTACTTC. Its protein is CASSLLSGTYEQYF.

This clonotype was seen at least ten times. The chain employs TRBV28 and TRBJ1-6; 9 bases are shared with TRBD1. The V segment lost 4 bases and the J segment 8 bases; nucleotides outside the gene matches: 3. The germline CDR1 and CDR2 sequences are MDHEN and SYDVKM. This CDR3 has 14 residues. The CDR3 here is CASSSGTGHSPLHF. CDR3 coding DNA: TGTGCCAGCAGTTCCGGGACAGGGCATTCACCCCTCCACTTT.

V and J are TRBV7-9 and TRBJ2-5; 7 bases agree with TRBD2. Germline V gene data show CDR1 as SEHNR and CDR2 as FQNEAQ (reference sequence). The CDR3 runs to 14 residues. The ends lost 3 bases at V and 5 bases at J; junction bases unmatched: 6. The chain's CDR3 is CASSFREGLETQYF. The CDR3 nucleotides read TGTGCCAGCAGCTTTAGGGAGGGCCTCGAGACCCAGTACTTC.

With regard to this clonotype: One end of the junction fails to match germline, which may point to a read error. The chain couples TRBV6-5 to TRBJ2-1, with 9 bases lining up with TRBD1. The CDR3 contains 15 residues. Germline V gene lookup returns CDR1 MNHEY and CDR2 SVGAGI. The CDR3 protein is CAGSYSGQGGNERFF. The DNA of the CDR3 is TGTGCCGGCAGTTACTCGGGACAGGGAGGGAATGAGCGGTTCTTC.

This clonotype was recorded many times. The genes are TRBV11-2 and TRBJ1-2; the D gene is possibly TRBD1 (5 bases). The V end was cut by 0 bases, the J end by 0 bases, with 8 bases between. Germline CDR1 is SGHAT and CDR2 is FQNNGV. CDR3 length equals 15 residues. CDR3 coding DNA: TGTGCCAGCAGCTTAGAAAGGGGAGCTAACTATGGCTACACCTTC. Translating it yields CASSLERGANYGYTF.

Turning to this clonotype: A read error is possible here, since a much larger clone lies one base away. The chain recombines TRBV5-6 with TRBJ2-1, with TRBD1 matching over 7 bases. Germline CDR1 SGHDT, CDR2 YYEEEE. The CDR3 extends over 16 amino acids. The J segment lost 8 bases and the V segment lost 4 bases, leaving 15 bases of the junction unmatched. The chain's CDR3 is CASSTKQGLRTHEQFF. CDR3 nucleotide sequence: TGTGCCAGCAGCACGAAACAGGGGTTACGTACACATGAGCAGTTCTTC.

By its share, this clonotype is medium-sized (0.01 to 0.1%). CDR3 bases: TGTGCCAGCAGTACCGTGGCAGGCGCTATTTACAATGAGCAGTTCTTC. It specifies CASSTVAGAIYNEQFF. The chain couples TRBV6-5 to TRBJ2-1; D unresolved. V lost 5 bases, J lost 4 bases, and 18 bases lay in between. CDR3 length equals 16 residues. Germline V gene data show CDR1 as MNHEY and CDR2 as SVGAGI.

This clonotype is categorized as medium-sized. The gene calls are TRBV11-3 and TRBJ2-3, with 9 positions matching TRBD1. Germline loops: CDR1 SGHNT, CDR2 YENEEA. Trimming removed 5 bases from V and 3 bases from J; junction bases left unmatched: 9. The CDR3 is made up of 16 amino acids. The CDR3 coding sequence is TGTGCCAGCAGCCCGGGGACAGGGAGGGAAACAGATACGCAGTATTTT. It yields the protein CASSPGTGRETDTQYF.

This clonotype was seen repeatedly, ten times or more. In DNA, the CDR3 is TGCAGCACCTTCTACAGGGACGGGACCCAGTACTTC. Its translation is CSTFYRDGTQYF. The chain uses TRBV29-1 and TRBJ2-5, with a possible D match to TRBD1 (6 bases). Germline CDR1 reads SQVTM; CDR2 reads ANQGSEA. CDR3 length: 12 amino acids. Trimming cost V 8 bases and J 7 bases, with 17 bases left between them.

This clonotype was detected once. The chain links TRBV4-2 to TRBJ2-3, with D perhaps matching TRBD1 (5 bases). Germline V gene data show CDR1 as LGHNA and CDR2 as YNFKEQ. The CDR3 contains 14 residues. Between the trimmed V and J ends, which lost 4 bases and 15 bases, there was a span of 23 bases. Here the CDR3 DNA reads TGTGCCAGCAGCCTAGGGGCCCTCGCGGATACTCATTATTTT. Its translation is CASSLGALADTHYF.

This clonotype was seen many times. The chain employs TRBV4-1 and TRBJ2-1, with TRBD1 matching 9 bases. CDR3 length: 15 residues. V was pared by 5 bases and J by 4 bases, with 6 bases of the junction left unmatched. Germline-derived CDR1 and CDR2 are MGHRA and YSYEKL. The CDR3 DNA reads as TGCGCCAGCAGCGACCGAGGACAGGGGTACAATGAGCAGTTCTTC. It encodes CASSDRGQGYNEQFF.